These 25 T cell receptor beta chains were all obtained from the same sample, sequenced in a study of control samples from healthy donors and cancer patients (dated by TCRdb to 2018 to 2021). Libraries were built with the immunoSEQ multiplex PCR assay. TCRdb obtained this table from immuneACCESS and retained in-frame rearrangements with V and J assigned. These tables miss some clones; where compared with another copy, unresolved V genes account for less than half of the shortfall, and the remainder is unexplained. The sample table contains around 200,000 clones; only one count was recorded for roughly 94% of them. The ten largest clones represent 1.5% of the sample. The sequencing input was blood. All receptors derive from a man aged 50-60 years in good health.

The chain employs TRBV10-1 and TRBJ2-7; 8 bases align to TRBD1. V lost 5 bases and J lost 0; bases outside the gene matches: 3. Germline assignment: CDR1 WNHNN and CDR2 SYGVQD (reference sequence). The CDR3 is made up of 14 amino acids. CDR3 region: CASSLGQGSYEQYF. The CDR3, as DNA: TGCGCCAGCAGTCTTGGACAGGGCTCCTACGAGCAGTACTTC.

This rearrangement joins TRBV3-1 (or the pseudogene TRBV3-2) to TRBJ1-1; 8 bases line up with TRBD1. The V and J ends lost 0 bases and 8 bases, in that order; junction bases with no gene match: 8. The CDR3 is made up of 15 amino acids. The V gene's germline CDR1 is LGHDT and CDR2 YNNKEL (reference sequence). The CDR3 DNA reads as TGTGCCAGCAGCCAAGAAGGAGCAGGGGGCACGGAAGCTTTCTTT. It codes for CASSQEGAGGTEAFF.

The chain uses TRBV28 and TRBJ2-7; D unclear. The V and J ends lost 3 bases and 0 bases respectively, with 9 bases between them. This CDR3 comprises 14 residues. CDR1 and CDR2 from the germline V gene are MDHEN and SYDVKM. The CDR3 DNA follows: TGTGCCAGCAGTTTTGGTAATCGCTCCTACGAGCAGTACTTC. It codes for CASSFGNRSYEQYF.

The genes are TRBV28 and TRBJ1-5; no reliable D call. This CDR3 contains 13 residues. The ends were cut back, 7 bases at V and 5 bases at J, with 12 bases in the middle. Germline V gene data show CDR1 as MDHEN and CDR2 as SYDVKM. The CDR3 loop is CASKADPHQPQHF. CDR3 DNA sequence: TGTGCCAGCAAGGCGGACCCACATCAGCCCCAGCATTTT.

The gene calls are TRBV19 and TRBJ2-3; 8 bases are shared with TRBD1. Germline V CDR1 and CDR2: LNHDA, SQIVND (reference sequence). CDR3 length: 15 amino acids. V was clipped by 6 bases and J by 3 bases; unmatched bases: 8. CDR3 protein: CASRDPGGVTDTQYF. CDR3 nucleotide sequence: TGTGCCAGTAGAGATCCAGGGGGCGTTACAGATACGCAGTATTTT.

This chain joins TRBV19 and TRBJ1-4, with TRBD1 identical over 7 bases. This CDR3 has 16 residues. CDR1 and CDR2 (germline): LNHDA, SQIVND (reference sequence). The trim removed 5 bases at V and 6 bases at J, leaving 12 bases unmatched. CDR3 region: CASSASAGTAYEKLFF. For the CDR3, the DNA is TGTGCCAGTAGTGCTTCAGCCGGGACAGCTTATGAAAAACTGTTTTTT.

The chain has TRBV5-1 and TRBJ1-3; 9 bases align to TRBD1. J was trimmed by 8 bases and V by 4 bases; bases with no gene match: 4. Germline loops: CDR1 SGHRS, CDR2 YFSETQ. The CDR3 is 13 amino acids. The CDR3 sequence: CASSTQGADTIYF. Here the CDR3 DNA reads TGCGCCAGCAGCACACAGGGGGCTGACACCATATATTTT. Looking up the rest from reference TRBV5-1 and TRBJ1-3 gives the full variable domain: KAGVTQTPRYLIKTRGQQVTLSCSPISGHRSVSWYQQTPGQGLQFLFEYFSETQRNKGNFPGRFSGRQFSNSRSEMNVSTLELGDSALYLCASSTQGADTIYFGEGSWLTVV.

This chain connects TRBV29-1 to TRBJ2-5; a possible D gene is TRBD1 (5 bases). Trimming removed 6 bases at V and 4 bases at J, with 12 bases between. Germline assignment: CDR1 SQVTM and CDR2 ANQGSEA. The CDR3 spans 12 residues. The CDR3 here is CSVVDSLETQYF. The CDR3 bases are TGCAGCGTCGTTGACAGTTTAGAGACCCAGTACTTC.

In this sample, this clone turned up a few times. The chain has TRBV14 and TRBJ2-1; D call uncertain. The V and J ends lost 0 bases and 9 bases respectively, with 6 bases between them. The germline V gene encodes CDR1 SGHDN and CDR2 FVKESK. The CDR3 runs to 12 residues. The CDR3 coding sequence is TGTGCCAGCAGCCAAGATTGGGCTGAGCAGTTCTTC. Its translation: CASSQDWAEQFF.

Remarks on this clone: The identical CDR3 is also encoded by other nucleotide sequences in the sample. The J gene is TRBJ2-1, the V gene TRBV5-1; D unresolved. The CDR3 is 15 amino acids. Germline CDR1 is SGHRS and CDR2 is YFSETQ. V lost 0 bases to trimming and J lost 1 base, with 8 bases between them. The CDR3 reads CASSLGGSSYNEQFF. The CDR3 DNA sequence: TGCGCCAGCAGCTTGGGGGGAAGTTCCTACAATGAGCAGTTCTTC.

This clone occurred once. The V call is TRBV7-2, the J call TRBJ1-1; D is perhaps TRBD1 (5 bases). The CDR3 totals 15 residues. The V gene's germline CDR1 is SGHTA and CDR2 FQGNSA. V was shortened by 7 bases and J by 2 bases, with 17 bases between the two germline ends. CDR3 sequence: CASTVRAGKNTEAFF. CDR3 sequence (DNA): TGTGCCAGCACTGTCAGGGCAGGGAAAAACACTGAAGCTTTCTTT. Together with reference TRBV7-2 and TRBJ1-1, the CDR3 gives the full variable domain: GAGVSQSPSNKVTEKGKDVELRCDPISGHTALYWYRQSLGQGLEFLIYFQGNSAPDKSGLPSDRFSAERTGGSVSTLTIQRTQQEDSAVYLCASTVRAGKNTEAFFGQGTRLTVV.

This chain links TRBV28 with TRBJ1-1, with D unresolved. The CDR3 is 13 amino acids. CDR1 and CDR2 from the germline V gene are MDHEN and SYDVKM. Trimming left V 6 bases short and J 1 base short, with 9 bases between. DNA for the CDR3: TGTGCCAGCAGGGGCAAGACGAACACTGAAGCTTTCTTT. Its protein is CASRGKTNTEAFF.

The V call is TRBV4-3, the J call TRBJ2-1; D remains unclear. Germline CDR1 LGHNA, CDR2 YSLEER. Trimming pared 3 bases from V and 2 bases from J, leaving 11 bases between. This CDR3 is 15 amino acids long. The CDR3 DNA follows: TGCGCCAGCAGCCACGAACTAAGTGCCTACAATGAGCAGTTCTTC. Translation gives CASSHELSAYNEQFF.

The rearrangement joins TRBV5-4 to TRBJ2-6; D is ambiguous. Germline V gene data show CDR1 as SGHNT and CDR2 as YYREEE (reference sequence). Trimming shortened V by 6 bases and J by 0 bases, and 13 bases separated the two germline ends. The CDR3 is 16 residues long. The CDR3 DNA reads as TGTGCCAGCACCCGGTCAGTCGCCTCTGGGGCCAACGTCCTGACTTTC. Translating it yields CASTRSVASGANVLTF.

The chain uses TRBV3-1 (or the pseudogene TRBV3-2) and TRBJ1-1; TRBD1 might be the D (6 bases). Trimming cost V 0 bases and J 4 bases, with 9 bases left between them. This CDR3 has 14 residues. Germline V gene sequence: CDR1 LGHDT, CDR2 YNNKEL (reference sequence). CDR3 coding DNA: TGTGCCAGCAGCCAAGATGGGGGCAGCACTGAAGCTTTCTTT. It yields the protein CASSQDGGSTEAFF.

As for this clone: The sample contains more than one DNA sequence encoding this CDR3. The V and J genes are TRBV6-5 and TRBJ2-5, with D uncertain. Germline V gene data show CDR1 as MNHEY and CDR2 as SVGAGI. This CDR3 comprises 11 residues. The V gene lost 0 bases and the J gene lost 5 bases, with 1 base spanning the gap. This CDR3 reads CASSYSETQYF. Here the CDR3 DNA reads TGTGCCAGCAGTTACTCGGAGACCCAGTACTTC.

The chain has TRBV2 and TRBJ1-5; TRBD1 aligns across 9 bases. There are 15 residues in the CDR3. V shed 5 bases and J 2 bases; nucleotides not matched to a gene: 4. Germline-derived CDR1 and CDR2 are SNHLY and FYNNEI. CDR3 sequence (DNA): TGTGCCAGCAGTCAGGACAGGGGTGGCAATCAGCCCCAGCATTTT. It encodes CASSQDRGGNQPQHF.

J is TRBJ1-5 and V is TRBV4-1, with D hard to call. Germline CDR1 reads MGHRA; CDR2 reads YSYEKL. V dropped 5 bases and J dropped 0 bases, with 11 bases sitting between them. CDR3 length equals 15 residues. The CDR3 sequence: CASSSTDYSNQPQHF. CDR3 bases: TGCGCCAGCAGCTCAACAGATTATAGCAATCAGCCCCAGCATTTT.

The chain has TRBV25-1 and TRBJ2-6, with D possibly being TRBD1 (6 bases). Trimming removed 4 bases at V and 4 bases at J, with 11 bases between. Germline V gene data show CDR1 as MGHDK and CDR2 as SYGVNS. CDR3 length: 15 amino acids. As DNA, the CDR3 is TGTGCCAGCAGTGCCCCAGGGGTAGGGGCCAACGTCCTGACTTTC. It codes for CASSAPGVGANVLTF. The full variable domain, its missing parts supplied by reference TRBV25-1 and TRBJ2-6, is EADIYQTPRYLVIGTGKKITLECSQTMGHDKMYWYQQDPGMELHLIHYSYGVNSTEKGDLSSESTVSRIRTEHFPLTLESARPSHTSQYLCASSAPGVGANVLTFGAGSRLTVL.

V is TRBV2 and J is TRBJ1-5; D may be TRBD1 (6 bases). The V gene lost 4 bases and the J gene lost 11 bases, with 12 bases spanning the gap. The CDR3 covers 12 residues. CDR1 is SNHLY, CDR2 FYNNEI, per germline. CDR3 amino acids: CASSVLQGAQHF. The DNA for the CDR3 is TGTGCCAGCAGTGTGTTACAGGGAGCCCAGCATTTT. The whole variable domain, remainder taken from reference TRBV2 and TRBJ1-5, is EPEVTQTPSHQVTQMGQEVILRCVPISNHLYFYWYRQILGQKVEFLVSFYNNEISEKSEIFDDQFSVERPDGSNFTLKIRSTKLEDSAMYFCASSVLQGAQHFGDGTRLSIL.

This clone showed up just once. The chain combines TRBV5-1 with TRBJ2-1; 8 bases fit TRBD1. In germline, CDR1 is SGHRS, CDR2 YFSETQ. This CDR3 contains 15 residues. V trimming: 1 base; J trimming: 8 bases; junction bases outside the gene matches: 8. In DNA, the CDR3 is TGCGCCAGCAGCTTGTCAGGGGGCGATTACGATGAGCAGTTCTTC. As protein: CASSLSGGDYDEQFF.

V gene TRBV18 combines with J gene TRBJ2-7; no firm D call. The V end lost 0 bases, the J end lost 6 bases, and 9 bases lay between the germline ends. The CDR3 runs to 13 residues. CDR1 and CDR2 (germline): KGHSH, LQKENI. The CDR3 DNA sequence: TGTGCCAGCTCACCACCGTTACGTGGCGAGCAGTACTTC. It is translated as CASSPPLRGEQYF.

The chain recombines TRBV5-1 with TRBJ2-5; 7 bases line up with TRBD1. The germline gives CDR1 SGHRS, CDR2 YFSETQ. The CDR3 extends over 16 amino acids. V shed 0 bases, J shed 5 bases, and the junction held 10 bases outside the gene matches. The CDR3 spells CASSLAAPGQEETQYF. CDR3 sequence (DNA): TGCGCCAGCAGCTTGGCCGCGCCCGGACAGGAGGAGACCCAGTACTTC.

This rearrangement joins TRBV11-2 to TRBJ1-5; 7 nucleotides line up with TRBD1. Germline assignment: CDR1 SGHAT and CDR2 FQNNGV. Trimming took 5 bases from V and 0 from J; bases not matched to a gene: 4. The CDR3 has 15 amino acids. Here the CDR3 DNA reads TGTGCCAGCAGCCAAGGGACAGATAGCAATCAGCCCCAGCATTTT. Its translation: CASSQGTDSNQPQHF.

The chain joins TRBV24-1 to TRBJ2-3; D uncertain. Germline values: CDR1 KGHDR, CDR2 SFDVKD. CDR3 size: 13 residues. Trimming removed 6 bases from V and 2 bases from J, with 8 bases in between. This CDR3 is CATSKEVTDTQYF. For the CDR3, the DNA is TGTGCCACCAGTAAGGAAGTCACAGATACGCAGTATTTT.